This TCR beta chain emerged from a study of yellow fever vaccine responses in identical twins. General study results and limits: The T cell response to vaccination in identical twins was reportedly partly convergent and partly personalized.

A remark on this clonotype: Its cognate antigen is unknown.

MiXCR, run by TCRdb on the RT-PCR reads, gives a single entry per CDR3 protein. The repertoire holds 30,000 to 35,000 distinct CDR3 sequences, with roughly 60% as singletons. CDR1 is MNHEY, CDR2 SMNVEV, per germline (reference sequence). J lost 4 bases, V lost 4 bases, and 8 bases had no gene match. This CDR3 is built from 15 residues. This specimen was T cells from blood (PBMCs), unsorted or a sorted subset (not recorded which), taken before or after yellow fever vaccination (not recorded which). The chain has TRBV27 and TRBJ2-7; 9 bases fit TRBD2. The sequence derives from a woman aged 18-29 years who received the yellow fever vaccine. CDR3 DNA sequence: TGTGCCAGCAGTTCCGCGGCGGGAGGGTATTACGAGCAGTACTTC. It yields the protein CASSSAAGGYYEQYF.